This T cell receptor beta chain was obtained from a study of T cell changes during pregnancy in multiple sclerosis. TCRdb keeps only in-frame clones here, not all; method: immunoSEQ multiplex PCR. In the table there are around 56,000 clones, more than 85% of which are singletons. The germline V gene encodes CDR1 LNHNV and CDR2 YYDKDF (reference sequence). Trimming shortened V by 3 bases and J by 1 base, and 12 bases separated the two germline ends. The CDR3 length is 15 residues. This receptor was identified in a female donor in good health, enrolled as a control in a pregnancy study. Sequencing used peripheral blood, obtained in the third trimester of pregnancy. The chain recombines TRBV15 with TRBJ2-5; tentative D call: TRBD1 (6 bases). For the CDR3, the DNA is TGTGCCACCAGCAGTACATCAGGGGCCCAAGAGACCCAGTACTTC. Residues: CATSSTSGAQETQYF.